The T cell receptor (beta chain) described here comes from a study of cytomegalovirus exposure and HLA in healthy donors. Whole-study findings and limits: Reports showed the classifier diagnosing cytomegalovirus status with high specificity and sensitivity. TCR sequences were mostly rare, though some public TCRs occurred in many donors.

Germline values: CDR1 LNHNV, CDR2 YYDKDF (reference sequence). Trimming removed 1 base from V and 7 bases from J; junction bases left unmatched: 4. CDR3 length: 15 residues. PCR amplification relied on 60 Vbeta primers (plus 13 Jbeta primers). Sequenced by immunoSEQ multiplex PCR; TCRdb stores in-frame clones only, minus some. The sample has about 140,000 clones, 80% seen once. CMV serostatus data were not documented for this donor. Remarks on this clone: Its antigen remains unidentified.

Specimen: PBMCs. The sequence derives from a man younger than 45 in good health. V gene TRBV15 combines with J gene TRBJ1-4; 9 bases are shared with TRBD1. The CDR3 sequence is CATSRAGTGSEKLFF. The DNA of the CDR3 is TGTGCCACCAGCAGAGCCGGGACAGGGTCTGAAAAACTGTTTTTT.